One sample yielded the 15 T cell receptor beta chains listed below, sequenced in a study of T cells in Graves' hyperthyroidism and ophthalmopathy. Amplification yielded TCR beta CDR3 regions, with RNA transcripts as the source. The primer set for the first-round RT-PCR of the TCR CDR3 was HTBI. TCRdb processed the multiplex PCR reads anew with MiXCR; each CDR3 protein has one entry. The sample contains around 540,000 distinct CDR3 sequences, 46% of which appear only once. Sequenced material: peripheral blood or thyroid tissue (not recorded which). These receptors came from a woman younger than 30 with Graves' hyperthyroidism.

CDR3 amino acids: CASSLVRPGGTNEQFF. CDR3 nucleotide sequence: TGTGCCAGCAGCTTAGTAAGACCCGGGGGAACTAATGAGCAGTTCTTC. The chain carries TRBV7-2 and TRBJ2-1; TRBD2 is a possible D gene (6 bases). Trimming cost V 1 base and J 7 bases, with 17 bases left between them. Germline CDR1 and CDR2: SGHTA and FQGNSA. The CDR3 is made up of 16 amino acids. The variable domain in full, completed from reference TRBV7-2 and TRBJ2-1, reads GAGVSQSPSNKVTEKGKDVELRCDPISGHTALYWYRQSLGQGLEFLIYFQGNSAPDKSGLPSDRFSAERTGGSVSTLTIQRTQQEDSAVYLCASSLVRPGGTNEQFFGPGTRLTVL.

This chain joins TRBV24-1 and TRBJ1-4; D might be TRBD1 (5 bases). V dropped 4 bases and J dropped 5 bases, with 7 bases sitting between them. Looked up from germline, CDR1 is KGHDR and CDR2 is SFDVKD. This CDR3 has 13 residues. The CDR3 spells CATSDRDNEKLFF. The DNA of the CDR3 is TGTGCCACCAGTGACAGGGACAATGAAAAACTGTTTTTT.

This chain joins TRBV29-1 and TRBJ2-6; TRBD1 agrees at 9 bases. The germline CDR1 and CDR2 sequences are SQVTM and ANQGSEA. The ends lost 0 bases at V and 0 bases at J; junction bases unmatched: 6. CDR3 length: 18 amino acids. CDR3 bases: TGCAGCGTTGAAGAGTTTCGGGACAGGGTCTCTGGGGCCAACGTCCTGACTTTC. It codes for CSVEEFRDRVSGANVLTF.

The chain carries TRBV15 and TRBJ1-6; 10 bases are a match to TRBD1. The CDR3 is 17 residues long. Germline V gene sequence: CDR1 LNHNV, CDR2 YYDKDF (reference sequence). Unmatched junction bases numbered 10, after V lost 0 bases and J lost 11 bases. CDR3 sequence reads: CATSRDRGDRGAPPLHF. In nucleotides, the CDR3 is TGTGCCACCAGCAGAGATCGAGGGGACAGGGGTGCTCCACCCCTCCACTTT.

The chain links TRBV29-1 to TRBJ1-1; D ambiguous. The CDR3 is 11 residues long. Trimming shortened V by 3 bases and J by 1 base, and 3 bases separated the two germline ends. CDR1 is SQVTM, CDR2 ANQGSEA, per germline. CDR3 sequence (DNA): TGCAGCGTTGAGGCGAACACTGAAGCTTTCTTT. This encodes CSVEANTEAFF.

This chain joins TRBV25-1 and TRBJ1-6; D perhaps matches TRBD1 (5 bases). The CDR3 consists of 15 residues. Per germline, CDR1 MGHDK and CDR2 SYGVNS. The ends were cut back, 6 bases at V and 10 bases at J, with 19 bases in the middle. The CDR3 here is CASSLLGRVFSPLHF. The DNA of the CDR3 is TGTGCCAGCAGCCTACTGGGCAGGGTATTCTCACCCCTCCACTTT.

Many counts were recorded for this clonotype. The gene calls are TRBV9 and TRBJ1-2; D remains unclear. The CDR3 has 14 amino acids. V lost 3 bases to trimming and J lost 7 bases, with 16 bases between them. Germline lookup yields CDR1 SGDLS and CDR2 YYNGEE. CDR3: CASSARDGRSGYTF. For the CDR3, the DNA is TGTGCCAGCAGCGCTAGGGATGGACGGAGTGGCTACACCTTC.

This rearrangement joins TRBV7-9 to TRBJ2-5; 11 bases line up with TRBD2. Near its end, the DNA agrees better with TRBJ2-1, so the J call may be wrong. Germline CDR1 SEHNR, CDR2 FQNEAQ (reference sequence). The CDR3 runs to 15 residues. In DNA form, the CDR3 reads TGTGCCAGCAAGGAACTAGCGGGAGAGGCGGATGAGCAGTTCTTC. It codes for CASKELAGEADEQFF.

V usage is TRBV10-2 and J usage is TRBJ2-7, with a possible D match to TRBD2 (6 bases). V lost 6 bases and J 3 bases, leaving 18 bases between the germline ends. Germline CDR1 WSHSY, CDR2 SAAADI. The CDR3 has 15 amino acids. DNA for the CDR3: TGCGCCAGCAGCTTGAGTGGGGGGTCTTACTACGAGCAGTACTTC. It is translated as CASSLSGGSYYEQYF.

The V gene is TRBV2, the J gene TRBJ1-2; 10 bases match TRBD1. Germline lookup yields CDR1 SNHLY and CDR2 FYNNEI. CDR3 length: 13 residues. CDR3 DNA: TGTGCTAGAGACGGGACAGGGGACTATGGCTACACCTTC. Its translation: CARDGTGDYGYTF.

Points on this clonotype: This may be a read error, as it is one base from a much larger clone. The rearrangement uses TRBV24-1 and TRBJ1-1, with D hard to call. V was trimmed by 1 base and J by 8 bases, leaving 10 bases between them. Germline V gene data show CDR1 as KGHDR and CDR2 as SFDVKD. This CDR3 has 13 amino acids. CDR3 coding DNA: TGTGCCACCAGTGATTTAGGCAAAGGCGAAGCTTTCTTT. This translates into CATSDLGKGEAFF.

This rearrangement joins TRBV7-9 to TRBJ1-4, with D perhaps matching TRBD1 (5 bases). CDR3 length equals 17 residues. The ends were cut back, 4 bases at V and 0 bases at J, with 15 bases in the middle. From germline, CDR1 is SEHNR and CDR2 FQNEAQ (reference sequence). The CDR3 sequence: CASSSPRGTATNEKLFF. In DNA form, the CDR3 reads TGTGCCAGCAGCTCGCCGCGGGGGACCGCAACTAATGAAAAACTGTTTTTT.

V is TRBV10-3 and J is TRBJ2-5; 7 positions match TRBD2. The junction had 9 bases not matched to a gene; V was cut back by 10 bases and J by 1 base. This CDR3 has 14 amino acids. Per the germline V gene, CDR1 is ENHRY and CDR2 is SYGVKD. The CDR3 region is CATSRGGGQETQYF. The CDR3 DNA reads as TGTGCCACCAGCCGCGGGGGAGGCCAAGAGACCCAGTACTTC.

In regard to this clonotype: An end of the junction does not agree with germline; a read error may underlie this. The gene calls are TRBV24-1 and TRBJ1-4, with D hard to call. The CDR3 has 13 amino acids. CDR1 is KGHDR, CDR2 SFDVKD, per germline. CDR3 residues: CASSLRGYEKLFF. The CDR3 DNA reads TGTGCCAGCAGTTTACGAGGGTATGAAAAACTGTTTTTT.

About this clonotype itself: Since a much larger clone is just one base distant, this may be a read error. This is likely a read error, given that the CDR3 carries no conserved phenylalanine or tryptophan at its end. The rearrangement links TRBV29-1 to TRBJ2-5; 9 bases fit TRBD2. V lost 6 bases to trimming and J lost 3 bases; unmatched junction nucleotides: 2. The CDR3 consists of 12 residues. Per germline, CDR1 SQVTM and CDR2 ANQGSEA. The CDR3 bases are TGCAGCGTCTCTAGCGGGGAAGAGACCCAGTACCTC. It yields the protein CSVSSGEETQYL.